This T cell receptor beta chain was sequenced during a study of shared clonotypes between healthy human individuals. The sample holds a few counts of this clone. Its target is unknown. The sample holds other DNA sequences that translate to the same CDR3. Findings of the study overall: Compared with clonotypes that all four donors shared, non-shared clonotypes had lower generation probabilities.

Germline CDR1 is MDHEN and CDR2 is SYDVKM. The CDR3 covers 13 residues. Trimming stripped 6 bases from V and 5 bases from J, with 12 bases between. When replicate PCRs were run on sorted subsets, they used about 220 ng DNA, tens of thousands of T cell genomes. Clones were sequenced by immunoSEQ multiplex PCR, and TCRdb holds only the in-frame ones, with some missing. The data hold approximately 1,000,000 clones, with around 78% observed a single time. The clonotype was recovered from a man younger than 35 in good health. Some clones in this sample may be carry-over from other donors' samples. The chain employs TRBV28 and TRBJ2-3; possibly TRBD1 or TRBD2 for D (5 bases each). Specimen: memory CD4+ T cells from PBMCs. Subset denoted: CD45RA-negative fraction. In nucleotides, the CDR3 is TGTGCCAGCAGCCTTCCGAGGGGAGATACGCAGTATTTT. Amino acid sequence: CASSLPRGDTQYF.